Following are 3 T cell receptor beta chains from one sample sequenced in a study of CD8+CD57+ T cells in acquired aplastic anemia. Genomic DNA, serving as template, underwent TCR beta VDJ and CDR3 profiling. TCRdb redid the calling of the reads with MiXCR, one entry per CDR3 protein. In the table there are about 290,000 distinct CDR3 sequences, around three fifths of which are singletons. Sequencing involved patients with CD8+CD57+ cell expansion previously shown by flow cytometry. Sequenced material: sorted CD4+, CD8+, or CD8+CD57+ T cells (not recorded which) from PBMCs. These receptors were collected from a human donor with aplastic anemia.

This clonotype showed up many times. DNA for the CDR3: TGTGCCAGCAGCTTATCCCAGGACAGGGTCTACAGTGGCTACACCTTC. Translating it yields CASSLSQDRVYSGYTF. The rearrangement uses TRBV7-2 and TRBJ1-2; 8 bases fit TRBD1. The CDR3 is 16 amino acids. The V gene end was trimmed by 2 bases and the J gene end by 7 bases; junction bases not matched to a gene: 12. Germline V lookup: CDR1 SGHTA, CDR2 FQGNSA.

A few counts support this clonotype. The CDR3 nucleotides are TGTGCCACCAGCACCGGGACAGCCTCACTCTCCTACGAGCAGTACTTC. Translating gives CATSTGTASLSYEQYF. The V and J genes are TRBV15 and TRBJ2-7; 7 nucleotides align to TRBD1. The V segment lost 4 bases and the J segment 0 bases; nucleotides outside the gene matches: 9. CDR1 is LNHNV, CDR2 YYDKDF, per germline (reference sequence). The CDR3 sequence is 16 residues long. Based on the CDR3 plus reference TRBV15 and TRBJ2-7, the full variable domain is DAMVIQNPRYQVTQFGKPVTLSCSQTLNHNVMYWYQQKSSQAPKLLFHYYDKDFNNEADTPDNFQSRRPNTSFCFLDIRSPGLGDTAMYLCATSTGTASLSYEQYFGPGTRLTVT.

Regarding this clonotype: Given the absence of the conserved phenylalanine or tryptophan at the CDR3 end, a read error is likely. The rearrangement joins TRBV7-8 to TRBJ1-1, with TRBD1 identical over 7 bases. Per germline, CDR1 SGHVS and CDR2 FQNEAQ. The CDR3 spans 14 residues. J lost 1 base, V lost 5 bases, and 4 bases had no gene match. CDR3 amino acids: CASSAQGTNTEAFL. The CDR3 DNA reads TGTGCCAGCAGCGCACAGGGGACGAACACTGAAGCTTTCTTG.